This TCR beta chain derives from a study of T cell repertoires in cytomegalovirus infection. Study in general: Public TCR beta signatures were indicative of both CMV infection and a matching HLA type.

TCRdb redid the calling of the reads with MiXCR, one entry per CDR3 protein. The data contain more than 400,000 distinct CDR3 sequences, 26% of them singletons. In its sample, this clonotype was seen a few times. Its antigen is as yet unknown. Broader study findings: Cumulative public TCR beta family frequency identified carriers of CMV plus the relevant HLA. Across the ex vivo response, the dominant clonotypes were HLA-C-restricted CMV-specific TCR beta clonotypes.

The source of this sequence is a human donor in good health (CMV status not recorded). Some clones in this sample may be carry-over from other donors' samples. Material for sequencing was PBMCs.

This CDR3 reads CASGLTGGPRNEQFF. The CDR3 coding sequence is TGTGCTAGTGGTTTGACGGGAGGGCCTAGGAATGAGCAGTTCTTC. This chain links TRBV12-5 with TRBJ2-1, with TRBD2 matching 8 bases. The CDR3 has 15 amino acids. V dropped 2 bases and J dropped 7; count of bases not matched to a gene: 7. From germline, CDR1 is LGHNT and CDR2 FRNRAP.